A single sample is the source of the 18 T cell receptor beta chains below, sequenced in a study of identical twins. MiXCR, run by TCRdb on the 5' RACE reads, gives a single entry per CDR3 protein. Found here are about 530,000 distinct CDR3 sequences, 20% to 25% of them singletons; the top ten hold around 0.5%. The sample was also linked to a second study, of yellow fever vaccine responses in identical twins.

Sequencing was done on a sample of CD4+ T cells sorted from blood. The receptors here all came from a woman aged 18-29 years in good health.

This clonotype showed up just a few times. The V gene is TRBV5-1, the J gene TRBJ1-1; D remains ambiguous. The CDR3 has 14 amino acids. Germline V gene data show CDR1 as SGHRS and CDR2 as YFSETQ. With 1 base removed from V and 2 bases from J, the gap between germline ends came to 9 bases. CDR3 region: CASSLFWENTEAFF. The CDR3 bases are TGCGCCAGCAGCTTGTTCTGGGAAAACACTGAAGCTTTCTTT.

This clonotype was counted between two and nine times. The gene calls are TRBV5-1 and TRBJ2-2; D is uncertain. V was cut by 4 bases and J by 1 base, with 20 bases left in between. Germline lookup yields CDR1 SGHRS and CDR2 YFSETQ. The CDR3 sequence is 18 residues long. CDR3 amino acids: CASSQGRVHSMNTGELFF. CDR3 sequence (DNA): TGCGCCAGCAGCCAAGGCCGGGTACATTCGATGAACACCGGGGAGCTGTTTTTT.

The chain joins TRBV20-1 to TRBJ2-7; TRBD2 matches 10 bases. The CDR3 has 14 amino acids. J lost 2 bases, V lost 0 bases, and 1 base had no gene match. Per the germline V gene, CDR1 is DFQATT and CDR2 is SNEGSKA (reference sequence). The CDR3 loop is CSARDGTSAYEQYF. The CDR3 bases are TGCAGTGCTAGAGATGGGACTAGCGCCTACGAGCAGTACTTC.

This clonotype has more than one count but fewer than ten. The rearrangement uses TRBV19 and TRBJ1-4; D ambiguous. This CDR3 has 16 amino acids. Germline CDR1 and CDR2: LNHDA and SQIVND (reference sequence). The V and J ends lost 1 base and 3 bases respectively, with 12 bases between them. CDR3 loop: CASSIGTTWANEKLFF. CDR3 nucleotide sequence: TGTGCCAGTAGTATAGGTACCACATGGGCTAATGAAAAACTGTTTTTT.

The chain employs TRBV11-2 and TRBJ2-6, with 7 bases identical to TRBD1. V lost 5 bases to trimming and J lost 0 bases; unmatched junction nucleotides: 10. The CDR3 is made up of 18 amino acids. Germline CDR1 is SGHAT and CDR2 is FQNNGV. DNA of the CDR3: TGTGCCAGCAGCCAGACAATTTCAGGGGGCTCTGGGGCCAACGTCCTGACTTTC. It codes for CASSQTISGGSGANVLTF.

The chain carries TRBV20-1 and TRBJ2-5; D is possibly TRBD1 (5 bases). Trimming removed 3 bases at V and 3 bases at J, with 17 bases between. Germline values: CDR1 DFQATT, CDR2 SNEGSKA (reference sequence). The CDR3 consists of 15 residues. The CDR3 is CSARGQGVGKETQYF. The CDR3 DNA is TGCAGTGCTAGGGGGCAGGGCGTAGGAAAAGAGACCCAGTACTTC.

For the CDR3, the DNA is TGTGCCAGCAGCCAAGCTGAACGGAATGAAAAACTGTTTTTT. Encoded protein: CASSQAERNEKLFF. The chain couples TRBV4-2 to TRBJ1-4; no firm D call. Trimming stripped 1 base from V and 5 bases from J, with 8 bases between. The CDR3 loop spans 14 amino acids. Germline CDR1 reads LGHNA; CDR2 reads YNFKEQ.

This clonotype has just a few counts. The chain uses TRBV6-1 and TRBJ2-1, with D possibly matching TRBD1 (6 bases). The germline V gene has CDR1 MNHNS and CDR2 SASEGT. Trimming shortened V by 6 bases and J by 3 bases, and 12 bases separated the two germline ends. This CDR3 is built from 14 residues. CDR3: CASRRQVLYNEQFF. CDR3 nucleotide sequence: TGTGCCAGCAGGAGACAGGTTCTCTACAATGAGCAGTTCTTC.

The chain recombines TRBV6-5 with TRBJ2-7; D not certain. The germline gives CDR1 MNHEY, CDR2 SVGAGI. The V end was cut by 0 bases, the J end by 0 bases, with 12 bases between. This CDR3 region has 16 residues. CDR3 sequence: CASSYSYSPSSYEQYF. DNA for the CDR3: TGTGCCAGCAGTTACTCTTACAGCCCTAGCTCCTACGAGCAGTACTTC.

In its sample, this clonotype was seen a few times. The V and J genes are TRBV11-2 and TRBJ2-7, with unresolved D. Germline V gene sequence: CDR1 SGHAT, CDR2 FQNNGV. V lost 0 bases and J lost 6, with 6 bases in between. This CDR3 region has 12 residues. The CDR3 DNA reads TGTGCCAGCAGCTTAGATATCCCCGAGCAGTACTTC. Translation: CASSLDIPEQYF.

This sequence joins TRBV20-1 and TRBJ2-6; D assignment may be TRBD1 or TRBD2 (6 bases each). The CDR3 contains 15 residues. Germline loops: CDR1 DFQATT, CDR2 SNEGSKA (reference sequence). V shed 5 bases and J shed 2 bases, with 13 bases lying between them. The CDR3 region has the DNA TGCAGTGCTGGGACTTCAGGGGCTGGGGCCAACGTCCTGACTTTC. Translation: CSAGTSGAGANVLTF.

This chain connects TRBV11-2 to TRBJ2-3; D assignment may be TRBD1 or TRBD2 (5 bases each). CDR1 and CDR2 from the germline V gene are SGHAT and FQNNGV. Trimming left V 1 base short and J 6 bases short, with 14 bases between. The CDR3 consists of 15 residues. The CDR3 spells CASSLGGQGSDTQYF. The CDR3 nucleotides read TGTGCCAGCAGCTTAGGAGGGCAGGGATCCGATACGCAGTATTTT.

This clonotype has a handful of counts. The chain couples TRBV20-1 to TRBJ2-7; D remains unclear. The CDR3 length is 14 residues. Trimming shortened V by 2 bases and J by 5 bases, and 16 bases separated the two germline ends. CDR1 and CDR2 from the germline V gene are DFQATT and SNEGSKA (reference sequence). This chain's CDR3 is CSARPRLILDEQYF. The CDR3 DNA sequence: TGCAGTGCTAGACCCAGGCTCATCCTAGACGAGCAGTACTTC.

The sample holds many counts of this clonotype. The V and J genes are TRBV18 and TRBJ1-1; TRBD1 agrees at 8 bases. The CDR3 is 13 amino acids. CDR1 KGHSH and CDR2 LQKENI come from the germline V gene. J was trimmed by 11 bases and V by 1 base; bases with no gene match: 6. CDR3 loop: CASSPLVQGVAFF. The CDR3 DNA is TGTGCCAGCTCACCACTTGTACAGGGGGTGGCTTTCTTT.

This clonotype was seen at least ten times. This chain links TRBV29-1 with TRBJ1-1; D is unresolved. V lost 0 bases and J 0 bases, leaving 8 bases between the germline ends. Germline V gives CDR1 SQVTM, CDR2 ANQGSEA. The CDR3 totals 14 residues. CDR3 sequence: CSVEERFLNTEAFF. In nucleotides, the CDR3 is TGCAGCGTTGAAGAGAGGTTCTTGAACACTGAAGCTTTCTTT.

This clonotype was recorded many times. V gene TRBV10-3 combines with J gene TRBJ1-1; D uncertain. V lost 11 bases and J 1 base, leaving 17 bases between the germline ends. The CDR3 runs 14 residues. Germline loops: CDR1 ENHRY, CDR2 SYGVKD. In nucleotides, the CDR3 is TGTGCCGCCGAATCGGGGTCTCAGAACACTGAAGCTTTCTTT. Translated, it gives CAAESGSQNTEAFF.

The gene calls are TRBV20-1 and TRBJ2-3, with TRBD2 matching over 13 bases. CDR3 length: 17 residues. V lost 1 base to trimming and J lost 1 base; unmatched junction nucleotides: 5. The V gene's germline CDR1 is DFQATT and CDR2 SNEGSKA (reference sequence). CDR3 coding DNA: TGCAGTGCTAGAGCAGGGACTAGCGGGATCCGCACAGATACGCAGTATTTT. As protein: CSARAGTSGIRTDTQYF.

The chain combines TRBV28 with TRBJ2-7; D is possibly TRBD1 or TRBD2 (5 bases each). Trimming removed 5 bases from V and 2 bases from J, with 16 bases in between. This CDR3 comprises 15 residues. CDR1 is MDHEN, CDR2 SYDVKM, per germline. CDR3 sequence (DNA): TGTGCCAGCAGTCTCGGATGGGGGAAGACCTACGAGCAGTACTTC. It codes for CASSLGWGKTYEQYF.